This T cell receptor beta chain was sequenced during a study of cytomegalovirus exposure and HLA in healthy donors. This PCR relied on a set of 60 Vbeta primers and 13 Jbeta primers. Assay: immunoSEQ multiplex PCR; the TCRdb copy retains only in-frame clones and omits some. The table shows some 200,000 clones, with 75% to 80% occurring only once. Regarding the study as a whole: A later analysis showed TCR association rates differing by HLA locus, peaking at DRB1 and lowest at HLA-C.

The CDR3 loop spans 15 amino acids. Germline CDR1 is MNHNS and CDR2 is SASEGT. The junction had 6 bases not matched to a gene; V was cut back by 4 bases and J by 7 bases. About this clone: What it binds is unknown.

This receptor was identified in a man younger than 35 in good health and CMV-seronegative. Sequenced material: PBMCs. V gene TRBV6-1 combines with J gene TRBJ2-1; 11 bases line up with TRBD2. The CDR3 spells CASSGIAGGSNEQFF. In nucleotides, the CDR3 is TGTGCCAGCAGTGGAATAGCGGGAGGGTCTAATGAGCAGTTCTTC.